The source of this TCR beta chain is a study of T-cell reconstitution after alpha-beta-depleted transplantation in children. Library preparation (for TCRbeta) was performed with unique molecular identifiers. TCRdb reprocessed the PCR reads with MiXCR, giving one entry per CDR3 protein. The data contain approximately 650,000 distinct CDR3 sequences, around 13% of them singletons. There are 17 residues in the CDR3. Germline V gene lookup returns CDR1 SEHNR and CDR2 FQNEAQ (reference sequence). Overall study findings and caveats: TCRbeta diversity was high at day 60 in some patients (a result of surviving recipient T cells and thymic progenitors). Reportedly, roughly two months post-transplant, alpha-beta T cells arose from several hundred expanded graft clones. Diversity and T-cell counts at one year after transplant derived mostly from new T cells.

This clonotype was observed a handful of times. Its antigen is as yet unknown. A read error may produce the germline difference seen at one junction end. Sequenced here: PBMCs, sampled before TCRalphabeta/CD19-depleted stem cell transplant. This sequence was found in a girl aged 2 to 10 with congenital amegakaryocytic thrombocytopenia, due to receive a stem cell transplant. The chain employs TRBV7-9 and TRBJ2-4; D may be TRBD2 (6 bases). This chain's CDR3 is CASSVAVLELAKNIQYF. CDR3 in DNA: TGTGCCAGCAGCGTAGCGGTGCTGGAACTAGCCAAAAACATTCAGTACTTC.